This T cell receptor beta chain was obtained from a study of CD8+ T cells in alopecia areata. This clone was found a few times. The antigen is unknown. General observations from the study: The study also sequences resident alphabeta T cells of normal skin in scalp samples.

Following RNA extraction, reverse transcription yielded cDNA that acted as the sequencing template. Clones were read by immunoSEQ multiplex PCR, and TCRdb kept only the in-frame ones, dropping some. The sample lists about 97,000 clones, more than 35% occurring once. V was shortened by 7 bases and J by 0 bases, with 13 bases between the two germline ends. Germline lookup yields CDR1 SQVTM and CDR2 ANQGSEA. The CDR3 is 14 amino acids. The rearrangement links TRBV29-1 to TRBJ2-1; D gene uncertain. The TCR was taken from a human donor with alopecia areata. Sequences were obtained from CD4+ T cells sorted from blood. The CDR3 DNA sequence: TGCAGCGGGCCGACTTATAGCTCCTACAATGAGCAGTTCTTC. Its protein is CSGPTYSSYNEQFF.